These T cell receptor beta chains were read from a single sample in a study of cytomegalovirus exposure and HLA in healthy donors. The method was immunoSEQ multiplex PCR; TCRdb's version includes in-frame clones alone and lacks a portion of them. The data show 150,000 to 200,000 clones, roughly 84% seen once. The sample taken for sequencing was PBMCs. All receptors derive from a man aged 18 to 29 in good health and CMV-seropositive. The conserved cysteine and the conserved F or W are not part of the CDR3 here.

j_call	cdr3_length	v_call	cdr3_aa
TRBJ1-1	15	TRBV19	ASSTRRDRGSGTEAF
TRBJ2-5	12	TRBV5-1	ASSPGRGQETQY
TRBJ2-3	11	TRBV19	ASRTSGTDTQY
TRBJ2-5	10	TRBV30	AWNTGQETQY
TRBJ2-1	13	TRBV5-6	ASSSPLETNNEQF
TRBJ2-1	15	TRBV28	ASSPPEVGGGVNEQF
TRBJ1-5	11	TRBV5-8	ASSFRSNQPQH
TRBJ2-3	13	TRBV12-5	ASGPEGGFADTQY
TRBJ1-5	15	TRBV19	ASSMRGVGDRIQPQH
TRBJ2-7	13	TRBV7-2	ASSLSRASSYEQY
TRBJ2-3	14	TRBV12-5	ASGNPTGESTDTQY
TRBJ2-7	13	TRBV18	ASSPFGEASYEQY
TRBJ1-2	13	TRBV11-2	ASSLDRGGSYGYT
TRBJ2-4	14	TRBV2	ASSEDRGLAKNIQY
TRBJ2-1	12	TRBV27	ASGRGGDYNEQF
TRBJ2-1	15	TRBV21-1	ASSQGLAGGYGNEQF
TRBJ1-1	11	TRBV28	ASSLSRNTEAF
TRBJ1-5	14	TRBV6-1	ASSEAHPGGIALQH
TRBJ2-7	13	TRBV7-2	ASSRGGAETYEQY
TRBJ1-2	9	TRBV4-1	ASSHQGGYT
TRBJ2-5	11	TRBV2	ASSRDSQETQY
TRBJ2-7	10	TRBV29-1	SVVTGRNEQY
TRBJ2-7	12	TRBV28	ASLERGITYEQY
TRBJ2-7	11	TRBV27	ASSPGGVREQY